These T cell receptor beta chains were read from a single sample in a study of CD8 T cells in Susac syndrome. TCRdb re-derived calls from the immunoSEQ multiplex PCR reads in MiXCR, one entry per CDR3 protein. The data hold tens of thousands of distinct CDR3 sequences, with 96% observed a single time. The sample taken for sequencing was CD4+ T cells from PBMCs. These receptors were obtained from a human donor with multiple sclerosis. CDR3s include the opening cysteine and the closing phenylalanine or tryptophan. Each record gives: J gene, D gene, V gene, clone size, CDR3 protein, CDR3 DNA. A D gene is named only where the DNA matches it firmly. Size tells how often a clone was seen (once, few, many) or the class of an expanded clone, and some rows leave it out.

j_call: TRBJ2-1; d_call: TRBD2; v_call: TRBV27; clone_size: once; cdr3_aa: CASSQRGGSYNEQFF; cdr3_nt: TGTGCCAGCAGTCAGCGGGGAGGCTCCTACAATGAGCAGTTCTTC
j_call: TRBJ1-1; d_call: .; v_call: TRBV7-2; clone_size: .; cdr3_aa: CASSPRWEPEAFF; cdr3_nt: TGTGCCAGCAGCCCTCGTTGGGAGCCTGAAGCTTTCTTT
j_call: TRBJ1-1; d_call: .; v_call: TRBV11-2; clone_size: .; cdr3_aa: CASSLDGGSNTEAFF; cdr3_nt: TGTGCCAGCAGCTTAGATGGAGGCTCGAACACTGAAGCTTTCTTT
j_call: TRBJ2-7; d_call: .; v_call: TRBV5-1; clone_size: .; cdr3_aa: CASSIRPGSSYEQYF; cdr3_nt: TGCGCCAGCAGCATTCGGCCCGGGAGTTCCTACGAGCAGTACTTC
j_call: TRBJ1-1; d_call: .; v_call: TRBV15; clone_size: .; cdr3_aa: CATSSASLEAEAFF; cdr3_nt: TGTGCCACCAGCTCCGCCAGTCTTGAGGCTGAAGCTTTCTTT
j_call: TRBJ2-5; d_call: TRBD1; v_call: TRBV12-3/TRBV12-4; clone_size: .; cdr3_aa: CASTRGLETQYF; cdr3_nt: TGTGCCAGCACCAGGGGGCTAGAGACCCAGTACTTC
j_call: TRBJ2-7; d_call: .; v_call: TRBV12-3/TRBV12-4; clone_size: .; cdr3_aa: CASRQQGYSSYEQYF; cdr3_nt: TGTGCCAGCAGACAACAGGGTTACAGCTCCTACGAGCAGTACTTC
j_call: TRBJ2-3; d_call: .; v_call: TRBV7-9; clone_size: .; cdr3_aa: CASSSSWDTDTQYF; cdr3_nt: TGTGCCAGCAGCTCGTCGTGGGACACAGATACGCAGTATTTT
j_call: TRBJ2-1; d_call: TRBD2; v_call: TRBV24-1; clone_size: .; cdr3_aa: CATALAGAYNEQFF; cdr3_nt: TGTGCCACCGCGCTAGCGGGGGCCTACAATGAGCAGTTCTTC
j_call: TRBJ2-7; d_call: .; v_call: TRBV12-3/TRBV12-4; clone_size: .; cdr3_aa: CASSPAWGEQYF; cdr3_nt: TGTGCCAGCAGTCCCGCATGGGGCGAGCAGTACTTC
j_call: TRBJ2-2; d_call: .; v_call: TRBV19; clone_size: .; cdr3_aa: CATRWGGTGELFF; cdr3_nt: TGTGCCACCCGCTGGGGCGGCACCGGGGAGCTGTTTTTT
j_call: TRBJ2-4; d_call: .; v_call: TRBV27; clone_size: .; cdr3_aa: CASKSIMGKNIQYF; cdr3_nt: TGTGCCAGCAAGTCCATTATGGGCAAAAACATTCAGTACTTC
j_call: TRBJ2-7; d_call: TRBD1; v_call: TRBV15; clone_size: once; cdr3_aa: CATSRETGLFYEQYF; cdr3_nt: TGTGCCACCAGCAGAGAGACAGGGTTGTTCTACGAGCAGTACTTC
j_call: TRBJ1-6; d_call: .; v_call: TRBV11-2; clone_size: .; cdr3_aa: CASSSVDSQKLHF; cdr3_nt: TGTGCCAGCAGCTCCGTTGACAGTCAGAAACTCCACTTT
j_call: TRBJ2-6; d_call: TRBD1; v_call: TRBV7-8; clone_size: .; cdr3_aa: CASSLVGTGGNGANVLTF; cdr3_nt: TGTGCCAGCAGCTTAGTCGGGACAGGGGGTAATGGGGCCAACGTCCTGACTTTC
j_call: TRBJ1-6; d_call: .; v_call: TRBV7-2; clone_size: .; cdr3_aa: CASTARPGANSPLHF; cdr3_nt: TGTGCCAGCACCGCTCGTCCGGGGGCTAATTCACCCCTCCACTTT
j_call: TRBJ2-7; d_call: .; v_call: TRBV30; clone_size: .; cdr3_aa: CAWTQDRGREQYF; cdr3_nt: TGTGCCTGGACCCAAGACCGGGGCCGCGAGCAGTACTTC
j_call: TRBJ2-3; d_call: TRBD2; v_call: TRBV29-1; clone_size: .; cdr3_aa: CSVETSGAALTQYF; cdr3_nt: TGCAGCGTTGAGACTAGCGGGGCCGCGCTTACGCAGTATTTT
j_call: TRBJ1-1; d_call: .; v_call: TRBV5-1; clone_size: once; cdr3_aa: CASSFDRNTEAFF; cdr3_nt: TGCGCCAGCAGCTTCGACAGGAACACTGAAGCTTTCTTT
j_call: TRBJ2-2; d_call: .; v_call: TRBV4-1; clone_size: .; cdr3_aa: CASSQDHSQVGNTGELFF; cdr3_nt: TGCGCCAGCAGCCAAGACCACTCCCAGGTCGGGAACACCGGGGAGCTGTTTTTT
j_call: TRBJ2-3; d_call: .; v_call: TRBV20-1; clone_size: .; cdr3_aa: CSAEVGGARTDTQYF; cdr3_nt: TGCAGTGCTGAGGTTGGGGGGGCTCGCACAGATACGCAGTATTTT
j_call: TRBJ1-6; d_call: .; v_call: TRBV12-3/TRBV12-4; clone_size: .; cdr3_aa: CASSDRAVNSPLHF; cdr3_nt: TGTGCCAGCAGTGACCGGGCCGTCAATTCACCCCTCCACTTT
j_call: TRBJ1-1; d_call: TRBD1; v_call: TRBV27; clone_size: .; cdr3_aa: CASSYRRGPTEAFF; cdr3_nt: TGTGCCAGCTCCTACCGAAGGGGGCCCACTGAAGCTTTCTTT
j_call: TRBJ2-1; d_call: TRBD2; v_call: TRBV5-4; clone_size: once; cdr3_aa: CASSLELAGYNEQFF; cdr3_nt: TGTGCCAGCAGCTTGGAACTAGCGGGTTACAATGAGCAGTTCTTC
j_call: TRBJ1-6; d_call: .; v_call: TRBV3-1; clone_size: .; cdr3_aa: CASTKGPLESSYNSPLHF; cdr3_nt: TGTGCCAGCACCAAAGGACCGCTCGAAAGCTCCTATAATTCACCCCTCCACTTT
j_call: TRBJ2-3; d_call: .; v_call: TRBV3-1; clone_size: .; cdr3_aa: CASSPDYSTDTQYF; cdr3_nt: TGTGCCAGCAGCCCCGACTATAGCACAGATACGCAGTATTTT
j_call: TRBJ2-5; d_call: TRBD2; v_call: TRBV12-3/TRBV12-4; clone_size: .; cdr3_aa: CASSRIGTSGGETQYF; cdr3_nt: TGTGCCAGCAGTCGAATCGGGACTAGCGGGGGGGAGACCCAGTACTTC
j_call: TRBJ2-3; d_call: TRBD1; v_call: TRBV28; clone_size: .; cdr3_aa: CASSVGTGHTDTQYF; cdr3_nt: TGTGCCAGCAGTGTTGGGACAGGCCACACAGATACGCAGTATTTT
j_call: TRBJ2-3; d_call: .; v_call: TRBV9; clone_size: once; cdr3_aa: CASSPRYAGYTDTQYF; cdr3_nt: TGTGCCAGCAGCCCACGATACGCGGGCTACACAGATACGCAGTATTTT